These 23 T cell receptor beta chains share one sample of origin, sequenced in a study of circulating CD8 cells and anti-PD-1 response in melanoma. The QIAseq Immune Repertoire TCR panel built the libraries from roughly 16 ng of total RNA. TCRdb itself ran the reads through MiXCR, one entry per CDR3 protein. Of a few thousand distinct CDR3 sequences in the sample, 6.5% to 9% were seen once. Live CD3+CD8+TCRalphabeta+ cells were sorted into four subsets by PD-1 and/or TIGIT. Specimen: CD8+ T cells from PBMCs, collected at baseline or after one month of anti-PD-1 therapy (not recorded which). The source of these receptors is a human donor with melanoma.

This clonotype rates as medium-sized. This sequence joins TRBV19 and TRBJ2-3; a possible D gene is TRBD2 (5 bases). From germline, CDR1 is LNHDA and CDR2 SQIVND (reference sequence). The V end was cut by 7 bases, the J end by 6 bases, with 20 bases between. The CDR3 is 15 residues long. CDR3 bases: TGTGCCAGTAACCCTGAGGTGGACTCGTTTGATACGCAGTATTTT. Amino acid sequence: CASNPEVDSFDTQYF.

In the case of this clonotype: This may be a read error: a much more frequent sequence differs by one nucleotide. This rearrangement joins TRBV18 to TRBJ2-1; either TRBD1 or TRBD2 may fit D (5 bases each). Germline V gene data show CDR1 as KGHSH and CDR2 as LQKENI. CDR3 length: 15 residues. CDR3 sequence: CASSPAEGSYNEQLF. In DNA form, the CDR3 reads TGTGCCAGCTCACCCGCCGAGGGGTCCTACAATGAGCAGCTCTTC.

By frequency in the sample, this clonotype is medium-sized. This chain uses TRBV19 with TRBJ2-1; no definite D call. The V gene's germline CDR1 is LNHDA and CDR2 SQIVND (reference sequence). The CDR3 runs 13 residues. Trimming stripped 3 bases from V and 5 bases from J, with 8 bases between. The CDR3 loop reads CASSIDINNEQFF. DNA for the CDR3: TGTGCCAGTAGTATCGACATCAACAATGAGCAGTTCTTC.

By share, this clonotype ranks as medium-sized. This chain links TRBV4-1 with TRBJ2-3, with TRBD1 matching over 12 bases. The CDR3 is made up of 16 amino acids. Germline trimming cut 3 bases from V and 4 bases from J; bases unmatched to any gene: 5. Germline lookup yields CDR1 MGHRA and CDR2 YSYEKL. The CDR3 DNA reads TGCGCCAGCAGCCATCTGGGACAGGGGGCTGCAGATACGCAGTATTTT. Encoded protein: CASSHLGQGAADTQYF.

By frequency in the sample, this clonotype is medium-sized. This sequence joins TRBV19 and TRBJ2-5; 8 bases agree with TRBD2. In germline, CDR1 is LNHDA, CDR2 SQIVND (reference sequence). The CDR3 spans 15 residues. The V and J ends lost 3 bases and 4 bases, in that order; junction bases with no gene match: 7. The CDR3 DNA follows: TGTGCCAGTAGTATTTACGCGGGGGGAGGAGAGACCCAGTACTTC. Translating it yields CASSIYAGGGETQYF.

In its sample, this clonotype ranks as medium-sized. The J gene is TRBJ2-2, the V gene TRBV5-8; TRBD1 matches at 10 bases. V was clipped by 4 bases and J by 1 base; unmatched bases: 4. Germline V CDR1 and CDR2: SGHTS, YDEGEE. This CDR3 has 16 amino acids. The CDR3 loop reads CASSVRDRGNTGELFF. The CDR3 DNA reads as TGTGCCAGCAGCGTCCGGGACAGGGGGAACACCGGGGAGCTGTTTTTT.

On this clonotype itself: Since the CDR3 does not end with the conserved phenylalanine or tryptophan, this likely comes from a read error. The rearrangement links TRBV7-3 to TRBJ2-3; no firm D call. The CDR3 sequence is 14 residues long. Germline loops: CDR1 SGHTA, CDR2 FQGTGA. CDR3 region: CASSATLRPDAQYL. The CDR3 DNA reads as TGTGCCAGCAGCGCCACTCTCCGGCCAGATGCGCAGTATCTT.

This clonotype is termed medium-sized (0.01 to 0.1%). This rearrangement joins TRBV28 to TRBJ2-3, with 10 bases aligning to TRBD1. J gave up 7 bases and V 6 bases, and 7 bases lay outside the gene matches. Germline CDR1 is MDHEN and CDR2 is SYDVKM. This CDR3 is 14 amino acids long. In DNA, the CDR3 is TGTGCCAGCAGCCCGGACAGGGGGATTCATACGCAGTATTTT. This translates into CASSPDRGIHTQYF.

In its sample, this clonotype ranks as medium-sized. The genes are TRBV10-3 and TRBJ2-7; D may be TRBD1 or TRBD2 (5 bases each). The V end lost 6 bases, the J end lost 3 bases, and 15 bases lay between the germline ends. CDR3 size: 14 residues. Germline assignment: CDR1 ENHRY and CDR2 SYGVKD. The CDR3 is CAIRPGTGNYEQYF. The CDR3 DNA follows: TGTGCCATCAGGCCCGGGACGGGCAACTACGAGCAGTACTTC.

This clonotype qualifies as medium-sized. The V call is TRBV7-3, the J call TRBJ2-7; D might be TRBD1 or TRBD2, each matching 5 bases. Per the germline V gene, CDR1 is SGHTA and CDR2 is FQGTGA. The CDR3 length is 15 residues. Trimming pared 5 bases from V and 2 bases from J, leaving 16 bases between. Here the CDR3 DNA reads TGTGCCAGCAGCCCCCTTGGTGGGGGTCCCTACGAGCAGTACTTC. As protein: CASSPLGGGPYEQYF.

This clonotype rates as medium-sized. The chain joins TRBV9 to TRBJ2-7, with no clear D. CDR3 length: 15 amino acids. V was shortened by 3 bases and J by 0 bases, with 13 bases between the two germline ends. Germline loops: CDR1 SGDLS, CDR2 YYNGEE. The CDR3 reads CASSAGHLSSYEQYF. CDR3 bases: TGTGCCAGCAGCGCCGGGCATTTGAGCTCCTACGAGCAGTACTTC.

This clonotype is categorized as medium-sized (0.01 to 0.1%). This chain uses TRBV27 with TRBJ2-7; TRBD2 matches at 13 bases. This CDR3 region has 16 residues. Losses at the gene ends were 3 bases for V and 1 base for J; bases not matched to a gene: 3. Germline V CDR1 and CDR2: MNHEY, SMNVEV (reference sequence). The CDR3 bases are TGTGCCAGCAGTTTGGGGGGACTAGCGGGGTCCTACGAGCAGTACTTC. Encoded protein: CASSLGGLAGSYEQYF.

This clonotype counts as medium-sized. This sequence joins TRBV27 and TRBJ2-3, with unresolved D. Germline V gene sequence: CDR1 MNHEY, CDR2 SMNVEV (reference sequence). This CDR3 spans 16 amino acids. Trimming removed 7 bases at V and 4 bases at J, with 21 bases between. In DNA form, the CDR3 reads TGTGCCAGCACCCCCGAACCTAGTCCCCTTGCAGATACGCAGTATTTT. Protein product: CASTPEPSPLADTQYF.

This clonotype is deemed medium-sized (0.01 to 0.1%). The V gene is TRBV2, the J gene TRBJ2-7; 8 nucleotides match TRBD2. V was pared by 2 bases and J by 1 base, with 10 bases of the junction left unmatched. CDR1 and CDR2 from the germline V gene are SNHLY and FYNNEI. CDR3 length: 17 residues. The CDR3 loop reads CASSENHSGAVSYEQYF. DNA of the CDR3: TGTGCCAGCAGTGAAAATCATAGCGGGGCCGTTTCCTACGAGCAGTACTTC.

This clonotype is categorized as medium-sized. The chain is built from TRBV20-1 and TRBJ1-6, with 7 positions matching TRBD1. With 4 bases clipped from V and 6 bases from J, the junction kept 6 bases outside the gene matches. The CDR3 has 14 amino acids. Germline V gives CDR1 DFQATT, CDR2 SNEGSKA (reference sequence). The CDR3 reads CSAKQGLFNSPLHF. The CDR3 DNA is TGCAGTGCTAAACAGGGGTTGTTTAATTCACCCCTCCACTTT.

This clonotype rates as medium-sized. This sequence joins TRBV24-1 and TRBJ2-7; D might be TRBD2 (6 bases). Trimming took off 5 bases at V and 3 bases at J, with 16 bases between the two ends. CDR3 size: 15 residues. Germline CDR1 is KGHDR and CDR2 is SFDVKD. The CDR3: CATSARDGLFYEQYF. The CDR3 nucleotides read TGTGCCACCAGTGCGCGGGACGGCCTCTTCTACGAGCAGTACTTC.

This clonotype is categorized as medium-sized. The chain employs TRBV25-1 and TRBJ2-5; tentative D call: TRBD2 (6 bases). The CDR3 sequence is 17 residues long. Germline CDR1 MGHDK, CDR2 SYGVNS. The V and J ends lost 2 bases and 0 bases respectively, with 16 bases between them. The CDR3 nucleotides read TGTGCCAGCAGTGAAGGTGAAGGACTACAGTACCAAGAGACCCAGTACTTC. Amino acid sequence: CASSEGEGLQYQETQYF.

By share, this clonotype ranks as medium-sized. V is TRBV27 and J is TRBJ2-3; the D gene is possibly TRBD2 (6 bases). The CDR3 contains 13 residues. V was clipped by 4 bases and J by 4 bases, with 9 bases between them. The V gene's germline CDR1 is MNHEY and CDR2 SMNVEV (reference sequence). The CDR3 sequence is CASSSGLSDTQYF. The CDR3 DNA follows: TGTGCCAGCAGTTCGGGACTCTCAGATACGCAGTATTTT.

This clonotype is categorized as medium-sized. The chain uses TRBV25-1 and TRBJ2-7; 10 nucleotides agree with TRBD1. The CDR3 loop spans 14 amino acids. The junction had 6 bases not matched to a gene; V was cut back by 3 bases and J by 7 bases. Germline V lookup: CDR1 MGHDK, CDR2 SYGVNS. CDR3 sequence (DNA): TGTGCCAGCAGTGACCCCGGGACAGGGGTGGAGCAGTACTTC. Its translation: CASSDPGTGVEQYF.

Notes on this clonotype: A read error may explain this, as a much larger clone is one base away. The rearrangement links TRBV24-1 to TRBJ1-2; D perhaps matches TRBD1 (5 bases). Germline V CDR1 and CDR2: KGHDR, SFDVKD. There are 16 residues in the CDR3. The CDR3 coding sequence is TGTGCCGCCAGTGATGGGGACGGCCAGGCTTTCTATGGCTACACCTTC. Translated, it gives CAASDGDGQAFYGYTF.

This clonotype counts as medium-sized. The CDR3 region has the DNA TGCAGCGTTGACTCGGCAGGGCCCTCCAGTGAGCAGTTCTTC. As protein: CSVDSAGPSSEQFF. V is TRBV29-1 and J is TRBJ2-1, with D tentatively TRBD1 (5 bases). From germline, CDR1 is SQVTM and CDR2 ANQGSEA. The CDR3 extends over 14 amino acids. V lost 3 bases to trimming and J lost 9 bases, with 18 bases between them.

This clonotype is categorized as medium-sized (0.01 to 0.1%). CDR3 sequence: CASSGGLSGNTIYF. The CDR3 DNA reads as TGTGCCAGCAGCGGGGGGCTATCTGGAAACACCATATATTTT. This chain joins TRBV9 and TRBJ1-3; D is possibly TRBD1 (6 bases). The length of the CDR3 is 14 residues. CDR1 SGDLS and CDR2 YYNGEE come from the germline V gene. V lost 3 bases, J lost 1 base, and 8 bases lay in between. Filled out from reference TRBV9 and TRBJ1-3, the complete variable domain reads DSGVTQTPKHLITATGQRVTLRCSPRSGDLSVYWYQQSLDQGLQFLIQYYNGEERAKGNILERFSAQQFPDLHSELNLSSLELGDSALYFCASSGGLSGNTIYFGEGSWLTVV.

By sample fraction, this clonotype is medium-sized (0.01 to 0.1%). The V call is TRBV28, the J call TRBJ2-3, with D possibly TRBD2 on 6 matching bases. The CDR3 spans 14 residues. V dropped 6 bases and J dropped 6 bases, with 16 bases sitting between them. Germline V lookup: CDR1 MDHEN, CDR2 SYDVKM. The CDR3 DNA reads as TGTGCCAGCAGCTTTAGCGGTTTAGCCGATACGCAGTATTTT. This sequence encodes CASSFSGLADTQYF.